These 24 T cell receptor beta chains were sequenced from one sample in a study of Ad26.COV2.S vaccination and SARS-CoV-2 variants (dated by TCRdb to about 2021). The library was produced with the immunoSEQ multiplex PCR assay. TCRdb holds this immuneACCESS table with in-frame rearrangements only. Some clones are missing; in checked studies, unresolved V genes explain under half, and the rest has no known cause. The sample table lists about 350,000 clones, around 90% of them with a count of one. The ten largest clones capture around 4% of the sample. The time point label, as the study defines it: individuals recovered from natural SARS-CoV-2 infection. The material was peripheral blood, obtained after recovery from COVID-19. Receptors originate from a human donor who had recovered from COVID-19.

CDR3 nucleotides: TGTGCCAGCACCCCACGGGGGAGCTCCTATAATTCACCCCTCCACTTT. As protein: CASTPRGSSYNSPLHF. The chain joins TRBV25-1 to TRBJ1-6; D may be TRBD1 (5 bases). V lost 7 bases, J lost 0 bases, and 13 bases lay in between. This CDR3 spans 16 amino acids. The germline V gene has CDR1 MGHDK and CDR2 SYGVNS.

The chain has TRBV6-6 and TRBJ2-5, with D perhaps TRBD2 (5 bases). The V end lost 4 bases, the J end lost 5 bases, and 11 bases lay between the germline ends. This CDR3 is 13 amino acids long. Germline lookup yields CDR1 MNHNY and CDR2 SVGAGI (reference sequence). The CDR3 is CASSSVAIETQYF. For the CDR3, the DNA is TGTGCCAGCAGTTCAGTAGCGATTGAGACCCAGTACTTC.

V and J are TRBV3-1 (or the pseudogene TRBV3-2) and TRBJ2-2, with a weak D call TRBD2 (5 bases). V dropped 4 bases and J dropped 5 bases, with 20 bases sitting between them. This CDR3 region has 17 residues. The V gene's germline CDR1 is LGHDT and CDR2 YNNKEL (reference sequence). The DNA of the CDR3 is TGTGCCAGCAGCCGACTAATGTCCGGTGGGGATACCGGGGAGCTGTTTTTT. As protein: CASSRLMSGGDTGELFF.

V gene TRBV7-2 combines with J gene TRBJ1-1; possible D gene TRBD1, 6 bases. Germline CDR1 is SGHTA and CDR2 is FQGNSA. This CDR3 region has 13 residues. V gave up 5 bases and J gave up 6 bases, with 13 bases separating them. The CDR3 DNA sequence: TGTGCCAGCAGCACCGACAGGTTCGCTGAAGCTTTCTTT. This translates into CASSTDRFAEAFF.

DNA of the CDR3: TGTGCCATTAAAGGGGGGGGAAACACCGGGGAGCTGTTTTTT. Translating it yields CAIKGGGNTGELFF. The chain uses TRBV6-5 and TRBJ2-2, with a weak D call TRBD2 (7 bases). Germline lookup yields CDR1 MNHEY and CDR2 SVGAGI. The CDR3 has 14 amino acids. The germline V and J ends were trimmed by 10 bases and 2 bases, with 14 bases remaining between them.

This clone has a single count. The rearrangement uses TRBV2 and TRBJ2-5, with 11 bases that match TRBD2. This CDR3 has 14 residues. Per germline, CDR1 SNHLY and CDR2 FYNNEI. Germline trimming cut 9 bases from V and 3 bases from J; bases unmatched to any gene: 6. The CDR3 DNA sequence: TGTGCCAGTTTCAAGGGACTAGCGGAAGAGACCCAGTACTTC. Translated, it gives CASFKGLAEETQYF.

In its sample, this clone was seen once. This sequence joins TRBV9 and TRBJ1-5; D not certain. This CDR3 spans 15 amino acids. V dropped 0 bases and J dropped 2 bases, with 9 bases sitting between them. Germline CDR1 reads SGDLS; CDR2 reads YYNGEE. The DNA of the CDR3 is TGTGCCAGCAGCGTAGGGGGAAATCGCAATCAGCCCCAGCATTTT. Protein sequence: CASSVGGNRNQPQHF. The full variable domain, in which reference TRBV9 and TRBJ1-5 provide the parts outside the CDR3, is DSGVTQTPKHLITATGQRVTLRCSPRSGDLSVYWYQQSLDQGLQFLIQYYNGEERAKGNILERFSAQQFPDLHSELNLSSLELGDSALYFCASSVGGNRNQPQHFGDGTRLSIL.

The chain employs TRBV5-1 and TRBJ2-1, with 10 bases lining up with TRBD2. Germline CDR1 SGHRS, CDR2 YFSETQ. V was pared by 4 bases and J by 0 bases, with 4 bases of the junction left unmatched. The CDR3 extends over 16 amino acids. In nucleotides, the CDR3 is TGCGCCAGCAGCACCGAGCGGGGGGGCTCCTACAATGAGCAGTTCTTC. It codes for CASSTERGGSYNEQFF.

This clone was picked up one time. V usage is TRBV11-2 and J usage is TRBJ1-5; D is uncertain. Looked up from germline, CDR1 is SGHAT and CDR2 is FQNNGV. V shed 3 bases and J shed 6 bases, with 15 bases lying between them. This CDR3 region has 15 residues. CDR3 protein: CASSFPGRIVQPQHF. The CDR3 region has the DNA TGTGCCAGCAGCTTCCCTGGACGTATAGTTCAGCCCCAGCATTTT.

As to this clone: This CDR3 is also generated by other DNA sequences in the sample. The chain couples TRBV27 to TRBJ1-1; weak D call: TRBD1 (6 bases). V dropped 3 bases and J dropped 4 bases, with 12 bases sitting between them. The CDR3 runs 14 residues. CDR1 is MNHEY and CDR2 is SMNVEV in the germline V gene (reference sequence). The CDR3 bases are TGTGCCAGCAGTTTGTCGCCGGGGGCCACTGAAGCTTTCTTT. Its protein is CASSLSPGATEAFF.

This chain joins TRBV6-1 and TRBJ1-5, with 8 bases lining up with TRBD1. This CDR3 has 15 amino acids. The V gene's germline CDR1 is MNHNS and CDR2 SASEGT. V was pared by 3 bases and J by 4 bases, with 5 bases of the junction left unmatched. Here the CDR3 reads CASSEDRVRNQPQHF. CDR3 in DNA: TGTGCCAGCAGTGAGGACAGGGTGCGGAATCAGCCCCAGCATTTT.

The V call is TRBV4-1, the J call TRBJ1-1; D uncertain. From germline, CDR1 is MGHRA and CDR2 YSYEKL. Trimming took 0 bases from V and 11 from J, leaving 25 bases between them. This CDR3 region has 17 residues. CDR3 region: CASSQESIAARRDRAFF. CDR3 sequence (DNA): TGCGCCAGCAGCCAAGAGTCGATCGCTGCCCGCCGGGATAGGGCTTTCTTT.

The CDR3 nucleotides are TGTGCCAGCAGCTCGTTAGGGCTGATCCTCCACTTT. This codes for CASSSLGLILHF. The chain recombines TRBV7-9 with TRBJ1-6; D is unclear. CDR1 and CDR2 (germline): SEHNR, FQNEAQ (reference sequence). This CDR3 comprises 12 residues. Trimming shortened V by 4 bases and J by 15 bases, and 13 bases separated the two germline ends. Combining the CDR3 with reference TRBV7-9 and TRBJ1-6 gives the whole variable domain DTGVSQNPRHKITKRGQNVTFRCDPISEHNRLYWYRQTLGQGPEFLTYFQNEAQLEKSRLLSDRFSAERPKGSFSTLEIQRTEQGDSAMYLCASSSLGLILHFGNGTRLTVT.

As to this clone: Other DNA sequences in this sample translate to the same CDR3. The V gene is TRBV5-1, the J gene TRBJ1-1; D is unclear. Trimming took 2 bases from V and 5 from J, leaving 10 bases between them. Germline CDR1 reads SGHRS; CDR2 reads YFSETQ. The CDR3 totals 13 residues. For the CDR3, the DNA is TGCGCCAGCAGCTTCGCCGGAGGGACTGAAGCTTTCTTT. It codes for CASSFAGGTEAFF.

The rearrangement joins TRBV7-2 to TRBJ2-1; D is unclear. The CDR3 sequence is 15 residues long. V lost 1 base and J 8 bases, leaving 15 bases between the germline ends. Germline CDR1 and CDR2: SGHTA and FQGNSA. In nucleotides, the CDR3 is TGTGCCAGCAGCTTAGGGTCCTCTCCTAGTGATGAGCAGTTCTTC. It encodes CASSLGSSPSDEQFF.

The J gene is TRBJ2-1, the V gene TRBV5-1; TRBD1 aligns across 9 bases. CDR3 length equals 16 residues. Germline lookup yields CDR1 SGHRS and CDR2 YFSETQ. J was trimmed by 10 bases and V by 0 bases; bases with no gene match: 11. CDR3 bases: TGCGCCAGCAGCTTGGAGAGTGACAGGGGGTCAGGCGAGCAGTTCTTC. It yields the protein CASSLESDRGSGEQFF.

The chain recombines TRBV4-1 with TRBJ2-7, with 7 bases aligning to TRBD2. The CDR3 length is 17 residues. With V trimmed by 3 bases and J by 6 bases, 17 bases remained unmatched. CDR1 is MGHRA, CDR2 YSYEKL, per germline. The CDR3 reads CASSHLGGGLRFSEQYF. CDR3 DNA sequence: TGCGCCAGCAGCCATCTGGGGGGGGGTCTTAGGTTTTCCGAGCAGTACTTC.

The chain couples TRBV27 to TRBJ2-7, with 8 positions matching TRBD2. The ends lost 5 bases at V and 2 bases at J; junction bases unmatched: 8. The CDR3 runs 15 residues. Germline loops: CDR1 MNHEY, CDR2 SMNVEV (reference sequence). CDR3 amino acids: CASSPLREGAYEQYF. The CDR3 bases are TGTGCCAGCAGTCCCCTCCGGGAGGGAGCCTACGAGCAGTACTTC.

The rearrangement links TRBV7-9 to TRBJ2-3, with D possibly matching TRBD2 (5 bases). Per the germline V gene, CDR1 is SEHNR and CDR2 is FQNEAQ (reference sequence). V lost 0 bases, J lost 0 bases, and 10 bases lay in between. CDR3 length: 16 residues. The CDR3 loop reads CASSLAVSGSTDTQYF. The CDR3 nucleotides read TGTGCCAGCAGCTTAGCGGTGTCGGGAAGCACAGATACGCAGTATTTT. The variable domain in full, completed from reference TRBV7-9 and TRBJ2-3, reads DTGVSQNPRHKITKRGQNVTFRCDPISEHNRLYWYRQTLGQGPEFLTYFQNEAQLEKSRLLSDRFSAERPKGSFSTLEIQRTEQGDSAMYLCASSLAVSGSTDTQYFGPGTRLTVL.

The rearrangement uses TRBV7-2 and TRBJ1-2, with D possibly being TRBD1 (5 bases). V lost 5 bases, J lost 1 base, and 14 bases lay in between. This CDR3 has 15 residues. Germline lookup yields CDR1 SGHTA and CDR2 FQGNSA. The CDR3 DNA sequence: TGTGCCAGCAGCAACCGCGTGGGGCGTAACTATGGCTACACCTTC. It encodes CASSNRVGRNYGYTF.

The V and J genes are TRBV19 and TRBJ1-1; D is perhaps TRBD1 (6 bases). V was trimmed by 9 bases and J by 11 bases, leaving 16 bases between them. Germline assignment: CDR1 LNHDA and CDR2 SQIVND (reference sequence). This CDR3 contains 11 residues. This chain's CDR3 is CASRTGKGAFF. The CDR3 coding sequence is TGTGCCAGCCGAACAGGGAAAGGGGCTTTCTTT. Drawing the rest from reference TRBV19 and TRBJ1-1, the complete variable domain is DGGITQSPKYLFRKEGQNVTLSCEQNLNHDAMYWYRQDPGQGLRLIYYSQIVNDFQKGDIAEGYSVSREKKESFPLTVTSAQKNPTAFYLCASRTGKGAFFGQGTRLTVV.

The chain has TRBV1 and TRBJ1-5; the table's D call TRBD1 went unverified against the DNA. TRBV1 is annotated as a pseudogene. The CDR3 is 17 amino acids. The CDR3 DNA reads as TGCACCAGCAGCCAAGATTCGGCGCAGACACTCAATCAGCCCCAGCATTTT. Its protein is CTSSQDSAQTLNQPQHF.

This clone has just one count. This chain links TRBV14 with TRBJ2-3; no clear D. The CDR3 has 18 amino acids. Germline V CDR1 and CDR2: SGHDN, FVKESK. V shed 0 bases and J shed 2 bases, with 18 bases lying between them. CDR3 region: CASSQDRSVYADTDTQYF. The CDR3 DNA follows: TGTGCCAGCAGCCAAGATCGGTCAGTTTATGCGGACACAGATACGCAGTATTTT. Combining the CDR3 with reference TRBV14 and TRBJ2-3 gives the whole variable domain EAGVTQFPSHSVIEKGQTVTLRCDPISGHDNLYWYRRVMGKEIKFLLHFVKESKQDESGMPNNRFLAERTGGTYSTLKVQPAELEDSGVYFCASSQDRSVYADTDTQYFGPGTRLTVL.

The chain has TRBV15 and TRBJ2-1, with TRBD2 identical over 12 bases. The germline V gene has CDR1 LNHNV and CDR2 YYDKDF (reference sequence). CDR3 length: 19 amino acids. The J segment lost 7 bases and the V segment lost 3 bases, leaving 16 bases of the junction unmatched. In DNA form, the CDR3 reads TGTGCCACCAGCAGGTCCTCTTCCCGACTAGCGGGGGTGGTGAATGAGCAGTTCTTC. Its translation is CATSRSSSRLAGVVNEQFF. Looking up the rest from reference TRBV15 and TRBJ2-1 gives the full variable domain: DAMVIQNPRYQVTQFGKPVTLSCSQTLNHNVMYWYQQKSSQAPKLLFHYYDKDFNNEADTPDNFQSRRPNTSFCFLDIRSPGLGDTAMYLCATSRSSSRLAGVVNEQFFGPGTRLTVL.